The next 24 T cell receptor beta chains were all read from a single sample in a study of cytomegalovirus exposure and HLA in healthy donors. The PCR had 60 Vbeta and 13 Jbeta primers. The data were produced by immunoSEQ multiplex PCR, yet TCRdb's version contains in-frame clones alone and is incomplete. Found here are over 150,000 clones, more than 80% of them singletons; the top ten hold 4% to 6%. Material: PBMCs. Receptors were obtained from a man aged 18 to 30 in good health and CMV-seronegative.

CDR3 sequence: CASSLSGREGLTDTQYF. The DNA for the CDR3 is TGTGCCAGCAGTTTATCGGGACGGGAGGGCCTGACAGATACGCAGTATTTT. The chain joins TRBV27 to TRBJ2-3; 8 bases are shared with TRBD2. The CDR3 consists of 17 residues. V gave up 0 bases and J gave up 3 bases; unmatched junction bases: 8. Germline V gene lookup returns CDR1 MNHEY and CDR2 SMNVEV (reference sequence).

This chain connects TRBV2 to TRBJ1-5, with D unclear. Germline assignment: CDR1 SNHLY and CDR2 FYNNEI. There are 12 residues in the CDR3. V shed 8 bases and J shed 4 bases, with 9 bases lying between them. The CDR3 bases are TGTGCCAGCGGTGGGCTTAATCAGCCCCAGCATTTT. This sequence encodes CASGGLNQPQHF.

This chain connects TRBV28 to TRBJ1-2; D unresolved. Trimming left V 3 bases short and J 0 bases short, with 8 bases between. Germline CDR1 MDHEN, CDR2 SYDVKM. The length of the CDR3 is 14 residues. This CDR3 reads CASSLPGTNYGYTF. The CDR3 nucleotides are TGTGCCAGCAGTTTGCCGGGAACTAACTATGGCTACACCTTC.

The genes are TRBV9 and TRBJ2-1; the D gene is possibly TRBD2 (6 bases). V was clipped by 4 bases and J by 5 bases, with 19 bases between them. Per the germline V gene, CDR1 is SGDLS and CDR2 is YYNGEE. CDR3 length: 16 residues. The CDR3 protein is CASSPGPGWGDNEQFF. CDR3 sequence (DNA): TGTGCCAGCAGCCCCGGACCCGGGTGGGGGGACAATGAGCAGTTCTTC.

The V call is TRBV27, the J call TRBJ1-1; 7 bases align to TRBD1. The J segment lost 0 bases and the V segment lost 6 bases, leaving 4 bases of the junction unmatched. The CDR3 runs to 14 residues. From germline, CDR1 is MNHEY and CDR2 SMNVEV (reference sequence). DNA for the CDR3: TGTGCCAGCAGCCGACAGGGTTTGAACACTGAAGCTTTCTTT. The encoded protein is CASSRQGLNTEAFF.

The J gene is TRBJ2-7, the V gene TRBV29-1; tentative D call: TRBD2 (6 bases). This CDR3 spans 11 amino acids. Trimming shortened V by 6 bases and J by 7 bases, and 13 bases separated the two germline ends. Germline assignment: CDR1 SQVTM and CDR2 ANQGSEA. The CDR3 DNA is TGCAGCGTGCGCCTTCGGGAGGAGCAGTACTTC. This codes for CSVRLREEQYF.

The chain links TRBV7-2 to TRBJ1-6; D remains unclear. Trimming left V 5 bases short and J 6 bases short, with 8 bases between. CDR1 and CDR2 (germline): SGHTA, FQGNSA. This CDR3 has 13 amino acids. The CDR3 nucleotides read TGTGCCAGCAGCCGGGATTTTAATTCACCCCTCCACTTT. This encodes CASSRDFNSPLHF.

The chain couples TRBV27 to TRBJ2-7; a possible D gene is TRBD1 (5 bases). Germline CDR1 and CDR2: MNHEY and SMNVEV (reference sequence). V lost 0 bases and J 6 bases, leaving 12 bases between the germline ends. This CDR3 region has 14 residues. The CDR3 DNA reads TGTGCCAGCAGTTTATCGGCAGGGAATCTCGAGCAGTACTTC. It encodes CASSLSAGNLEQYF.

The chain has TRBV23-1 and TRBJ1-1, with D unclear. TRBV23-1 is identified as an open reading frame with a role that is uncertain. The CDR3 loop spans 12 amino acids. With 11 bases removed from V and 5 bases from J, the gap between germline ends came to 15 bases. CDR3 sequence: CAPLESRTEAFF. In nucleotides, the CDR3 is TGCGCCCCGCTGGAATCGCGGACTGAAGCTTTCTTT.

V usage is TRBV2 and J usage is TRBJ2-2; possible D gene TRBD2, 5 bases. V lost 5 bases to trimming and J lost 0 bases, with 13 bases between them. CDR1 and CDR2 (germline): SNHLY, FYNNEI. The CDR3 sequence is 16 residues long. In DNA, the CDR3 is TGTGCCAGCAGTCACTGGACTCTTACGAACACCGGGGAGCTGTTTTTT. This gives the protein CASSHWTLTNTGELFF.

This clone was counted only a few times. The chain recombines TRBV7-2 with TRBJ1-5, with 7 bases matching TRBD1. V shed 4 bases and J 7 bases; nucleotides not matched to a gene: 13. This CDR3 comprises 16 residues. The germline V gene has CDR1 SGHTA and CDR2 FQGNSA. CDR3 DNA: TGTGCCAGCAGCTCCCTTAGAAGGGGGCAGAGACAGCCCCAGCATTTT. As protein: CASSSLRRGQRQPQHF.

This clone came up many times. J is TRBJ2-7 and V is TRBV27, with 8 bases matching TRBD1. The CDR3 is 13 residues long. Germline lookup yields CDR1 MNHEY and CDR2 SMNVEV (reference sequence). Germline trimming cut 5 bases from V and 3 bases from J; bases unmatched to any gene: 3. DNA for the CDR3: TGTGCCAGCAGTCGGGACAGGAACTACGAGCAGTACTTC. The encoded protein is CASSRDRNYEQYF.

The rearrangement links TRBV5-5 to TRBJ2-7, with D perhaps TRBD2 (7 bases). CDR1 SGHKS and CDR2 YYEKEE come from the germline V gene (reference sequence). This CDR3 is built from 14 residues. The V gene lost 3 bases and the J gene lost 5 bases, with 15 bases spanning the gap. CDR3 sequence (DNA): TGTGCCAGCAGCTCCCCGGGGGGCTCAAACGAGCAGTACTTC. It codes for CASSSPGGSNEQYF.

The V and J genes are TRBV7-2 and TRBJ1-3; D perhaps matches TRBD1 (5 bases). The V and J ends lost 1 base and 4 bases respectively, with 14 bases between them. Germline V gene data show CDR1 as SGHTA and CDR2 as FQGNSA. This CDR3 has 16 residues. CDR3 nucleotide sequence: TGTGCCAGCAGCTTAGGCCCCCAGAGGACAGGAAACACCATATATTTT. Translating it yields CASSLGPQRTGNTIYF. The variable domain in full, with the rest retrieved from reference TRBV7-2 and TRBJ1-3, is GAGVSQSPSNKVTEKGKDVELRCDPISGHTALYWYRQSLGQGLEFLIYFQGNSAPDKSGLPSDRFSAERTGGSVSTLTIQRTQQEDSAVYLCASSLGPQRTGNTIYFGEGSWLTVV.

J is TRBJ2-7 and V is TRBV11-1; 12 bases align to TRBD1. CDR1 is SGHAT, CDR2 FQDESV, per germline (reference sequence). V shed 5 bases, J shed 5 bases, and the junction held 10 bases outside the gene matches. The CDR3 runs to 16 residues. CDR3 protein: CASSPVWGQGAHEQYF. As DNA, the CDR3 is TGTGCCAGCAGCCCCGTTTGGGGACAGGGGGCTCACGAGCAGTACTTC. Full variable domain (remainder filled in from reference TRBV11-1 and TRBJ2-7): EAEVAQSPRYKITEKSQAVAFWCDPISGHATLYWYRQILGQGPELLVQFQDESVVDDSQLPKDRFSAERLKGVDSTLKIQPAELGDSAMYLCASSPVWGQGAHEQYFGPGTRLTVT.

Concerning this clone: Additional DNA sequences in this sample encode the identical CDR3. This chain connects TRBV7-9 to TRBJ2-7, with TRBD2 matching 7 bases. The CDR3 extends over 13 amino acids. The trim removed 5 bases at V and 1 base at J, leaving 2 bases unmatched. Germline CDR1 is SEHNR and CDR2 is FQNEAQ (reference sequence). CDR3 residues: CASSPGGSYEQYF. For the CDR3, the DNA is TGTGCCAGCAGCCCCGGGGGGTCCTACGAGCAGTACTTC.

Remarks on this clone: Other DNA sequences in the sample encode the same CDR3. This chain joins TRBV28 and TRBJ2-7; weak D call: TRBD1 (6 bases). Germline-derived CDR1 and CDR2 are MDHEN and SYDVKM. The CDR3 has 14 residues. Trimming removed 1 base at V and 4 bases at J, with 11 bases between. CDR3 residues: CASSLLGQGYEQYF. CDR3 nucleotide sequence: TGTGCCAGCAGTTTATTGGGTCAGGGGTACGAGCAGTACTTC.

The gene calls are TRBV11-2 and TRBJ2-7; D is perhaps TRBD2 (6 bases). Germline CDR1 and CDR2: SGHAT and FQNNGV. Between the trimmed V and J ends, which lost 5 bases and 5 bases, there was a span of 16 bases. CDR3 size: 14 residues. The CDR3 nucleotides read TGTGCCAGCAGCCCCCGCCCCAGGAGGGACGAGCAGTACTTC. Its protein product is CASSPRPRRDEQYF. The full variable domain, rest sourced from reference TRBV11-2 and TRBJ2-7, is EAGVAQSPRYKIIEKRQSVAFWCNPISGHATLYWYQQILGQGPKLLIQFQNNGVVDDSQLPKDRFSAERLKGVDSTLKIQPAKLEDSAVYLCASSPRPRRDEQYFGPGTRLTVT.

V is TRBV28 and J is TRBJ1-5; D possibly corresponds to TRBD1 (6 bases). This CDR3 is built from 14 residues. CDR1 and CDR2 from the germline V gene are MDHEN and SYDVKM. Trimming shortened V by 4 bases and J by 3 bases, and 10 bases separated the two germline ends. The CDR3 loop is CASSSDSYNQPQHF. DNA of the CDR3: TGTGCCAGCAGTTCGGACAGTTACAATCAGCCCCAGCATTTT.

V gene TRBV18 combines with J gene TRBJ2-1; 8 bases line up with TRBD1. The V gene end was trimmed by 6 bases and the J gene end by 4 bases; junction bases not matched to a gene: 8. Looked up from germline, CDR1 is KGHSH and CDR2 is LQKENI. The CDR3 covers 15 residues. The CDR3 protein is CASSPQDRVYNEQFF. CDR3 DNA: TGTGCCAGCTCTCCGCAGGACAGGGTTTACAATGAGCAGTTCTTC. The variable domain in full, completed from reference TRBV18 and TRBJ2-1, reads NAGVMQNPRHLVRRRGQEARLRCSPMKGHSHVYWYRQLPEEGLKFMVYLQKENIIDESGMPKERFSAEFPKEGPSILRIQQVVRGDSAAYFCASSPQDRVYNEQFFGPGTRLTVL.

The V call is TRBV11-3, the J call TRBJ2-7, with D uncertain. Germline values: CDR1 SGHNT, CDR2 YENEEA. This CDR3 comprises 15 residues. V was trimmed by 1 base and J by 5 bases, leaving 15 bases between them. CDR3 residues: CASSLGSRVEDEQYF. DNA of the CDR3: TGTGCCAGCAGCTTAGGGTCCCGGGTCGAGGACGAGCAGTACTTC.

The J gene is TRBJ2-1, the V gene TRBV10-3; 7 bases line up with TRBD1. This CDR3 region has 16 residues. The trim removed 4 bases at V and 5 bases at J, leaving 11 bases unmatched. Germline V gene data show CDR1 as ENHRY and CDR2 as SYGVKD. CDR3 coding DNA: TGTGCCATCAGTGCGACTGACAGGGTATACAACAATGAGCAGTTCTTC. Encoded protein: CAISATDRVYNNEQFF.

This chain connects TRBV4-2 to TRBJ2-7; 7 bases are a match to TRBD2. With 2 bases clipped from V and 4 bases from J, the junction kept 5 bases outside the gene matches. The CDR3 has 14 amino acids. Germline loops: CDR1 LGHNA, CDR2 YNFKEQ. As DNA, the CDR3 is TGTGCCAGCAGCCAACAAGCGGGGCTGTACGAGCAGTACTTC. Translation: CASSQQAGLYEQYF.

This clone was seen a few times. The V gene is TRBV6-5, the J gene TRBJ1-1; 9 positions match TRBD1. V dropped 2 bases and J dropped 6; count of bases not matched to a gene: 4. Germline assignment: CDR1 MNHEY and CDR2 SVGAGI. The CDR3 contains 14 residues. CDR3 coding DNA: TGTGCCAGCAGTTACGGGACAGGGTTTTCTGAAGCTTTCTTT. It specifies CASSYGTGFSEAFF.